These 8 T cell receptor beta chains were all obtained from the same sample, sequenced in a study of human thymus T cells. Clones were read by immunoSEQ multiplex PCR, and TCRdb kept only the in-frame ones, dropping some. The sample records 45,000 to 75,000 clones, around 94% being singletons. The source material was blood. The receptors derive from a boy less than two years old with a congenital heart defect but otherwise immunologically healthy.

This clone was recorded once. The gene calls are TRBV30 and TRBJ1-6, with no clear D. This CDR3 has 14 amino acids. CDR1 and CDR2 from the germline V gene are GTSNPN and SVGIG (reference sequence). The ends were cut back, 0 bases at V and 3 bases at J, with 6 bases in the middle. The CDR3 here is CAWSVYSYNSPLHF. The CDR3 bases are TGTGCCTGGAGTGTTTACAGCTATAATTCACCCCTCCACTTT.

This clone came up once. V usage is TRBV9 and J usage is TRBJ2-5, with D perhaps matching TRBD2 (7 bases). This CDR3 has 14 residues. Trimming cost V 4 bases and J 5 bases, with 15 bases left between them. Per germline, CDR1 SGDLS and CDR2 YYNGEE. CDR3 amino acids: CASSRGGAPETQYF. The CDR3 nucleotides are TGTGCCAGCAGCCGTGGGGGGGCCCCCGAGACCCAGTACTTC.

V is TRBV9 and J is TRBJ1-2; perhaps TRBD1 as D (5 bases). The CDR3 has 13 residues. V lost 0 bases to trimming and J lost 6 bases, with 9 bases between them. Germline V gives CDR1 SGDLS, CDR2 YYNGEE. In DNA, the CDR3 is TGTGCCAGCAGCGTAGACACGGGGGATGGCTACACCTTC. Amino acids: CASSVDTGDGYTF.

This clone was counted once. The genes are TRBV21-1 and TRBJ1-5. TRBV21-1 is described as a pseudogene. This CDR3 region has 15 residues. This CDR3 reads CASSKGDHQGEPQHF. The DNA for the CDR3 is TGTGCCAGCAGCAAAGGGGACCACCAGGGTGAGCCCCAGCATTTT.

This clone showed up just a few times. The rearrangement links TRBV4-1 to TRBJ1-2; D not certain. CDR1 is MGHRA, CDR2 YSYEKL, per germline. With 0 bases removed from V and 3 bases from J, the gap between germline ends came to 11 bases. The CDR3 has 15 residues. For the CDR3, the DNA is TGCGCCAGCAGCCAAGATTTGATCTTGCACTATGGCTACACCTTC. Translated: CASSQDLILHYGYTF.

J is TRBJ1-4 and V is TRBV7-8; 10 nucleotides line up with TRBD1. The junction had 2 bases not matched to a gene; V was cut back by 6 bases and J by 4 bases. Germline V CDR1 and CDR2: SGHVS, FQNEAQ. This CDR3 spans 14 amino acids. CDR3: CASSDRGLNEKLFF. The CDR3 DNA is TGTGCCAGCAGTGACAGGGGGCTTAATGAAAAACTGTTTTTT.

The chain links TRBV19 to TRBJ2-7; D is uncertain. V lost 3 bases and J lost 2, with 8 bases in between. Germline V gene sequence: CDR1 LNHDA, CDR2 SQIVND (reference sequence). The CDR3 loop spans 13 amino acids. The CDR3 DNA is TGTGCCAGTAGTATCGGAAGAGCCTACGAGCAGTACTTC. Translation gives CASSIGRAYEQYF.

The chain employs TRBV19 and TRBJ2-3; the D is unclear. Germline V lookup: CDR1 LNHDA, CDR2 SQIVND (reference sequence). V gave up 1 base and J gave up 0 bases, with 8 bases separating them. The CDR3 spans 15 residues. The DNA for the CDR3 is TGTGCCAGTAGTATAGGTCAGGCTAGCACAGATACGCAGTATTTT. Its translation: CASSIGQASTDTQYF.